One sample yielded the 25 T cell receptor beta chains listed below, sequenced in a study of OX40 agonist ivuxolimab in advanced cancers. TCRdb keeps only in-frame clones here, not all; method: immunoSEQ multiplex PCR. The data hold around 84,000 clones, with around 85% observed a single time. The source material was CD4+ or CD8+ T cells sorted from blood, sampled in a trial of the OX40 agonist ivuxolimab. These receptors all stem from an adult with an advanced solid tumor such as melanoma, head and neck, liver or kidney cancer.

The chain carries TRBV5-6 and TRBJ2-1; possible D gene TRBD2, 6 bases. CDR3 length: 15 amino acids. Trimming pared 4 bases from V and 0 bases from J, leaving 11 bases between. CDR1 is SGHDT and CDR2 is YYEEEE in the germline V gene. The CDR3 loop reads CASSRREFSYNEQFF. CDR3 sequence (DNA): TGTGCCAGCAGCAGGAGGGAGTTCTCCTACAATGAGCAGTTCTTC.

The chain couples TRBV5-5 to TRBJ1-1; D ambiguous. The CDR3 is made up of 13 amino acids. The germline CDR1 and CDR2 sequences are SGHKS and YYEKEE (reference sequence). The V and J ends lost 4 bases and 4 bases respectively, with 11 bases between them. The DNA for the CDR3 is TGTGCCAGCAGCCTCCTTACCGGCACTGAAGCTTTCTTT. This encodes CASSLLTGTEAFF. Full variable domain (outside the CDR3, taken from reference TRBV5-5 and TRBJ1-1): DAGVTQSPTHLIKTRGQQVTLRCSPISGHKSVSWYQQVLGQGPQFIFQYYEKEERGRGNFPDRFSARQFPNYSSELNVNALLLGDSALYLCASSLLTGTEAFFGQGTRLTVV.

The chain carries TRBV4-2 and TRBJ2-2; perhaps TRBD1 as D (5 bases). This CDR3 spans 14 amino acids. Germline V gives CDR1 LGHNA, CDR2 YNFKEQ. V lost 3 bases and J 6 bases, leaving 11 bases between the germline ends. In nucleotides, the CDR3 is TGTGCCAGCAGCCATCCCGAAGGGGCCGGGGAGCTGTTTTTT. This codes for CASSHPEGAGELFF.

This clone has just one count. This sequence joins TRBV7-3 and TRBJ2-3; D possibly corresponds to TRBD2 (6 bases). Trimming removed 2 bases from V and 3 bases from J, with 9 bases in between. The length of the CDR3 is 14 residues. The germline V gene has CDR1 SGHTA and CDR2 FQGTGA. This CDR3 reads CASSLSGGTDTQYF. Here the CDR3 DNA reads TGTGCCAGCAGCTTATCCGGGGGTACAGATACGCAGTATTTT.

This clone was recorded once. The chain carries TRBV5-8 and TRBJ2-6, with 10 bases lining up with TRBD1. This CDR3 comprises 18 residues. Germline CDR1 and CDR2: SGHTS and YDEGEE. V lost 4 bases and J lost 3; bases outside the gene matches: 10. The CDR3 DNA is TGTGCCAGCAGCCACGAGACAGGGGGCTTCTTTGGGGCCAACGTCCTGACTTTC. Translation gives CASSHETGGFFGANVLTF. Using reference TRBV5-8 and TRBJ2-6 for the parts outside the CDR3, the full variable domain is EAGVTQSPTHLIKTRGQQATLRCSPISGHTSVYWYQQALGLGLQFLLWYDEGEERNRGNFPPRFSGRQFPNYSSELNVNALELEDSALYLCASSHETGGFFGANVLTFGAGSRLTVL.

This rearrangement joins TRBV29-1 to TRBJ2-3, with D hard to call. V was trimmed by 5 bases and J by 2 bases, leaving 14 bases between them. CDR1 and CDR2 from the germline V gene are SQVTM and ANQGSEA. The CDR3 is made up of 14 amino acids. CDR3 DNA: TGCAGCGTTAGATGGAACAGCCCCACAGATACGCAGTATTTT. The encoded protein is CSVRWNSPTDTQYF.

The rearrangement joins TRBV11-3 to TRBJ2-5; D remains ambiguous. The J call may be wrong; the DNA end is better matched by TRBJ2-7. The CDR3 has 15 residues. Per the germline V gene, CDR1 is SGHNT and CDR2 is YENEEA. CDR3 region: CASSLGPGLSYEQYF. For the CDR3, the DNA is TGTGCCAGCAGCTTAGGACCGGGCCTCTCCTACGAGCAGTACTTC.

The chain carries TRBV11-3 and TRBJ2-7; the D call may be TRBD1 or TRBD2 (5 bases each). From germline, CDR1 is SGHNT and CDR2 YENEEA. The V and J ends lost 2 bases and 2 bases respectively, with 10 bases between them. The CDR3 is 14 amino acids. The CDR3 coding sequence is TGTGCCAGCAGCTTAACCCAGGGACCCTACGAGCAGTACTTC. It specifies CASSLTQGPYEQYF.

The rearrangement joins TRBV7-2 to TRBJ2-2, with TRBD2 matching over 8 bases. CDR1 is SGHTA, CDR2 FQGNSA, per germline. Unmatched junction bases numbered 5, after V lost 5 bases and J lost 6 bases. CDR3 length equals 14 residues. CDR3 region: CASSPSLAAGELFF. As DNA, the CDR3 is TGTGCCAGCAGCCCCTCACTAGCGGCCGGGGAGCTGTTTTTT.

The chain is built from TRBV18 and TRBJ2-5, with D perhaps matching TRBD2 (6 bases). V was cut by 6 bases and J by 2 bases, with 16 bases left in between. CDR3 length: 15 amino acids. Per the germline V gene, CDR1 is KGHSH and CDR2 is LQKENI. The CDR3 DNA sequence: TGTGCCAGCTCTCCCAATTCGGGGGAACAAGAGACCCAGTACTTC. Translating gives CASSPNSGEQETQYF.

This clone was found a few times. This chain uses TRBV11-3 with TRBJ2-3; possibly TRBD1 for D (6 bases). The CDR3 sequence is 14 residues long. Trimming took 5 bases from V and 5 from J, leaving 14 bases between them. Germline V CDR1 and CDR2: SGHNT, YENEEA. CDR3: CASSAKPRGDTQYF. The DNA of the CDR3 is TGTGCCAGCAGCGCAAAGCCCAGGGGAGATACGCAGTATTTT.

Here the CDR3 reads CASSLGGAQPQHF. The CDR3 nucleotides are TGTGCCAGCAGCTTGGGTGGAGCTCAGCCCCAGCATTTT. The chain uses TRBV5-6 and TRBJ1-5; D is unclear. V was pared by 0 bases and J by 6 bases, with 7 bases between. The CDR3 length is 13 residues. The V gene's germline CDR1 is SGHDT and CDR2 YYEEEE.

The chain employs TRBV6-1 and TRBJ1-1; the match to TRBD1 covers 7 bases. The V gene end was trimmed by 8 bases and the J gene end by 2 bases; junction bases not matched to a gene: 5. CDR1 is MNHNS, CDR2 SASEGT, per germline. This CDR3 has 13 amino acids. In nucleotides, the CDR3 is TGTGCCAGCTTAGGGGGCGTCAACACTGAAGCTTTCTTT. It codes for CASLGGVNTEAFF.

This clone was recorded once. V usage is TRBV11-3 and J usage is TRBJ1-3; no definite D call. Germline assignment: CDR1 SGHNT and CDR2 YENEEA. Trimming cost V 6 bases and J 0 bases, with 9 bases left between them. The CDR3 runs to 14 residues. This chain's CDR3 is CASRGRRSGNTIYF. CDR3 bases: TGTGCCAGCAGGGGTCGGCGCTCTGGAAACACCATATATTTT.

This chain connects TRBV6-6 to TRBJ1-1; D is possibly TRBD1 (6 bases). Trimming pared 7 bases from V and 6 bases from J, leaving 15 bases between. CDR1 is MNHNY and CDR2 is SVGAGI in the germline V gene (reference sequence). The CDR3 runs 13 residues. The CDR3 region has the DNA TGTGCCAGCAACAGGGTTGGTGTGGCTGAAGCTTTCTTT. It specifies CASNRVGVAEAFF.

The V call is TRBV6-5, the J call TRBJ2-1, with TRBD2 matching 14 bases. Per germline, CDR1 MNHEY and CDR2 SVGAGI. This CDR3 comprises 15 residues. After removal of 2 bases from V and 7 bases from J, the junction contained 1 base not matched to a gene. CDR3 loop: CASSYGTSGRNEQFF. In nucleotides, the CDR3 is TGTGCCAGCAGTTACGGGACTAGCGGGAGAAATGAGCAGTTCTTC.

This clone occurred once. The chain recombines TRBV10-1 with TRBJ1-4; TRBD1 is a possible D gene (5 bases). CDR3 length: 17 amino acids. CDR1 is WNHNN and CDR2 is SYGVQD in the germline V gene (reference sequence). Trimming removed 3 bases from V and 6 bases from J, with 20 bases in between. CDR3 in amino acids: CASSDINNRRGDEKLFF. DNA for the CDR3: TGCGCCAGCAGTGATATAAACAACAGAAGGGGAGATGAAAAACTGTTTTTT.

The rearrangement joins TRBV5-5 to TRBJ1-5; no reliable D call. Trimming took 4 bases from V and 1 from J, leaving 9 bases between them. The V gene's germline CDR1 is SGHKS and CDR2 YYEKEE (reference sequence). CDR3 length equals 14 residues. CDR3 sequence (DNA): TGTGCCAGCAGCCCGTCTCGGAGCAATCAGCCCCAGCATTTT. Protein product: CASSPSRSNQPQHF.

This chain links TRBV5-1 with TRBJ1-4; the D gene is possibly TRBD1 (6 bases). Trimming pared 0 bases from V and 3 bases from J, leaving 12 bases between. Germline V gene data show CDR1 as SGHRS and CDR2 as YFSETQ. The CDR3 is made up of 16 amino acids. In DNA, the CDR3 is TGCGCCAGCAGCTTGGCTCCAGGGGCAGCTAATGAAAAACTGTTTTTT. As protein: CASSLAPGAANEKLFF.

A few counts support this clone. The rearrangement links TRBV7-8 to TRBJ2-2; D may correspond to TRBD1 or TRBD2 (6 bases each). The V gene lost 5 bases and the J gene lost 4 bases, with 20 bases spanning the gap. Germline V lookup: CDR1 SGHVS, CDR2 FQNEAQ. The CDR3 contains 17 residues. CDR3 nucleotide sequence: TGTGCCAGCAGCGCTTCGATCCGGGGGCTAGGCACCGGGGAGCTGTTTTTT. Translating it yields CASSASIRGLGTGELFF.

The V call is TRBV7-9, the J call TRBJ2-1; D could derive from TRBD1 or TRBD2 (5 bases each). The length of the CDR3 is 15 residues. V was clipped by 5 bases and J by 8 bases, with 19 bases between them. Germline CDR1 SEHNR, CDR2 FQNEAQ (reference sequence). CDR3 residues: CASSLLGTGRHEQFF. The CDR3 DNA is TGTGCCAGCAGCCTCCTGGGGACGGGAAGGCATGAGCAGTTCTTC.

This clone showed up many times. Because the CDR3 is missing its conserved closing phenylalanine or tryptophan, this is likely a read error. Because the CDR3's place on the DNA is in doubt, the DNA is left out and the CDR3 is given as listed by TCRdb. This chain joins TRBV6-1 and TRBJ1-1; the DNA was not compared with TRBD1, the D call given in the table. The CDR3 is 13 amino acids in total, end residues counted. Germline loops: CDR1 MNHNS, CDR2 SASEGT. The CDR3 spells CASSEAWVGRPAT.

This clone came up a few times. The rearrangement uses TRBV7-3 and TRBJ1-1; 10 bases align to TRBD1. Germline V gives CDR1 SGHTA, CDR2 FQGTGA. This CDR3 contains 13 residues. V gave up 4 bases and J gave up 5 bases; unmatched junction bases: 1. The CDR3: CASSSDRGTEAFF. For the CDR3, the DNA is TGTGCCAGCAGCTCGGACAGGGGGACTGAAGCTTTCTTT.

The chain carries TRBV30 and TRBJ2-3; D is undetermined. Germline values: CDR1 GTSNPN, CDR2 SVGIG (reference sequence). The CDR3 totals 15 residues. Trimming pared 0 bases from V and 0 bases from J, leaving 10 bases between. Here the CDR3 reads CAWSVVGASTDTQYF. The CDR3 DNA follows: TGTGCCTGGAGTGTAGTTGGTGCTAGCACAGATACGCAGTATTTT.

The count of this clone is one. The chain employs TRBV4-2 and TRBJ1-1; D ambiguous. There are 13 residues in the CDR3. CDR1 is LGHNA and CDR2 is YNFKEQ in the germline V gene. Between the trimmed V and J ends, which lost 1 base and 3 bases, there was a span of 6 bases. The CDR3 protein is CASSQATDTEAFF. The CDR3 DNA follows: TGTGCCAGCAGCCAAGCTACTGACACTGAAGCTTTCTTT.